A selection of T cell receptor beta chains follows, all from one sample in a study of control samples from healthy donors and cancer patients. Profiling relied on immunoSEQ multiplex PCR, and the TCRdb table lists in-frame clones only, not all of them. The data contain some 44,000 clones, about three quarters of them singletons. Material for sequencing was formalin-fixed, paraffin-embedded tissue. The receptors here all came from a male donor with melanoma. Both conserved end residues are part of each CDR3. Fields, in order: clone size, J gene, D gene, V gene, CDR3 protein, CDR3 DNA. A D gene is named only where the DNA matches it firmly. Not all rows give a size; the values are once, few, many and, for expanded clones, a class.

.,TRBJ1-2,.,TRBV28,CASSTRLTGNYGYTF,TGTGCCAGCAGTACCCGACTAACAGGAAACTATGGCTACACCTTC
few,TRBJ2-1,TRBD2,TRBV4-1,CASSYSGGSSYNEQFF,TGCGCCAGCAGCTATAGCGGGGGGAGCTCCTACAATGAGCAGTTCTTC
.,TRBJ2-7,.,TRBV9,CASSVGPERFYEQYF,TGTGCCAGCAGCGTAGGACCAGAGCGGTTCTACGAGCAGTACTTC
.,TRBJ2-3,.,TRBV5-4,CASSIESDTQYF,TGTGCCAGCAGCATAGAGTCAGATACGCAGTATTTT
.,TRBJ1-2,TRBD1,TRBV15,CATSREGQGYGYTF,TGTGCCACCAGCAGAGAGGGACAGGGCTATGGCTACACCTTC
.,TRBJ1-1,.,TRBV5-1,CASSLRAEGNTEAFF,TGCGCCAGCAGCTTGAGGGCAGAGGGGAACACTGAAGCTTTCTTT
.,TRBJ2-7,TRBD1,TRBV10-3,CAISEDRGSSYEQYF,TGTGCCATCAGTGAGGACAGGGGAAGCTCCTACGAGCAGTACTTC
.,TRBJ2-3,TRBD2,TRBV6-7,CASNDTGLAGKSDTQYF,TGTGCCAGCAACGATACAGGACTAGCGGGAAAGTCAGATACGCAGTATTTT
few,TRBJ2-1,TRBD2,TRBV10-1,CATLQGRTRNDEQFF,TGCGCCACCCTGCAGGGTAGGACTAGGAACGATGAGCAGTTCTTC
few,TRBJ2-3,TRBD2,TRBV30,CACLAGLSTDTQYF,TGTGCCTGTTTAGCGGGACTTAGCACAGATACGCAGTATTTT
.,TRBJ1-2,TRBD1,TRBV28,CASSQGTGITHGYTF,TGTGCCAGCAGTCAGGGGACAGGGATTACCCATGGCTACACCTTC
.,TRBJ2-1,TRBD1,TRBV11-2,CASSLGTGGNEQFF,TGTGCCAGCAGCTTAGGGACAGGGGGTAATGAGCAGTTCTTC
.,TRBJ2-7,TRBD1,TRBV13,CASSLGGQGGHEQYF,TGTGCCAGCAGCTTAGGAGGACAGGGGGGGCACGAGCAGTACTTC
.,TRBJ2-7,TRBD1,TRBV5-4,CASSNTGTGGYEQYF,TGTGCCAGCAGCAATACCGGGACAGGGGGTTACGAGCAGTACTTC
.,TRBJ2-5,.,TRBV21-1,CASIETGGMEETQYF,TGTGCCAGCATTGAGACAGGGGGTATGGAAGAGACCCAGTACTTC
.,TRBJ1-6,.,TRBV7-3,CASSAAGNSPLHF,TGTGCCAGCAGCGCGGCGGGGAATTCACCCCTCCACTTT
.,TRBJ2-1,.,TRBV27,CASRSRGGTYNEQFF,TGTGCCAGCAGGTCAAGGGGGGGTACCTACAATGAGCAGTTCTTC
.,TRBJ2-2,TRBD2,TRBV6-5,CASGGRAPSGELFF,TGTGCCAGCGGCGGGAGGGCCCCAAGCGGGGAGCTGTTTTTT
.,TRBJ2-5,TRBD1,TRBV28,CASSLQGGQTQYF,TGTGCTAGCAGTCTACAGGGGGGACAGACCCAGTACTTC
once,TRBJ2-7,TRBD2,TRBV19,CASSTTSGKTPYEQYF,TGTGCCAGTAGTACCACTAGCGGGAAAACCCCATACGAGCAGTACTTC
.,TRBJ2-5,.,TRBV27,CASSSGGARRTQYF,TGTGCCAGCAGTTCAGGGGGGGCAAGGAGGACCCAGTACTTC
.,TRBJ2-2,.,TRBV7-3,CASSLSGTGGELFF,TGTGCCAGCAGCTTATCCGGGACCGGCGGGGAGCTGTTTTTT
.,TRBJ2-5,.,TRBV7-9,CASSSPGALETQYF,TGTGCCAGCAGCTCTCCAGGGGCTCTGGAGACCCAGTACTTC
few,TRBJ2-7,.,TRBV19,CASLPSTGTFYEQYF,TGTGCCAGTCTCCCATCAACCGGGACCTTCTACGAGCAGTACTTC
.,TRBJ1-4,TRBD1,TRBV7-8,CASSSQGVGEKLFF,TGTGCCAGCAGCTCCCAGGGGGTGGGTGAAAAACTGTTTTTT
.,TRBJ1-3,TRBD1,TRBV5-1,CASSPQGNGNTIYF,TGCGCCAGCAGCCCACAGGGGAATGGAAACACCATATATTTT
once,TRBJ2-4,.,TRBV5-5,CASSLEQAKNIQYF,TGTGCCAGCAGCTTGGAACAAGCCAAAAACATTCAGTACTTC
.,TRBJ1-2,.,TRBV30,CAWKLGGAVGYTF,TGTGCCTGGAAGCTTGGGGGCGCGGTTGGCTACACCTTC
.,TRBJ2-1,.,TRBV24-1,CATSRHGTGRNEQFF,TGTGCCACCAGCCGTCATGGGACTGGAAGAAATGAGCAGTTCTTC
.,TRBJ2-7,.,TRBV18,CASSPVGNYEQYF,TGTGCCAGCTCACCAGTGGGAAACTACGAGCAGTACTTC
.,TRBJ2-3,.,TRBV10-3,CAISEGGSWGDTQYF,TGTGCCATCAGTGAGGGTGGGAGCTGGGGAGATACGCAGTATTTT
.,TRBJ1-1,TRBD1,TRBV5-4,CASSLGDREFPEAFF,TGTGCCAGCAGCTTGGGGGACAGGGAGTTCCCTGAAGCTTTCTTT
.,TRBJ1-2,.,TRBV12-3/TRBV12-4,CASSSAKSYGYTF,TGTGCCAGCAGTTCGGCCAAATCCTATGGCTACACCTTC
.,TRBJ2-7,.,TRBV2,CASIGVSYEQYF,TGTGCCAGCATCGGGGTTTCCTACGAGCAGTACTTC
once,TRBJ2-2,.,TRBV5-1,CASSSGTHTGELFF,TGCGCCAGCAGCTCCGGGACACACACCGGGGAGCTGTTTTTT
once,TRBJ2-1,TRBD2,TRBV4-2,CASSQEGTSGREFF,TGTGCCAGCAGCCAAGAGGGAACTAGCGGGAGGGAGTTCTTC
.,TRBJ2-2,TRBD1,TRBV28,CASSFRTGGVGELFF,TGTGCCAGCAGTTTCCGGACAGGGGGCGTCGGGGAGCTGTTTTTT
few,TRBJ1-1,.,TRBV7-3,CASSSSGVNTEAFF,TGTGCCAGCAGCTCGAGCGGTGTGAACACTGAAGCTTTCTTT
.,TRBJ2-1,TRBD2,TRBV10-3,CAIRGRLGSGSDNEQFF,TGTGCCATCAGGGGGCGCCTGGGTAGCGGGAGCGACAATGAGCAGTTCTTC
medium-sized,TRBJ1-5,.,TRBV21-1,CASSTHRDRGQPQHF,TGTGCCAGCAGCACCCACCGGGACAGGGGGCAGCCCCAGCATTTT
.,TRBJ2-7,.,TRBV7-8,CASSYLRGSNYEQYF,TGTGCCAGCAGCTACCTTAGAGGATCGAACTACGAGCAGTACTTC
.,TRBJ2-1,TRBD2,TRBV7-9,CASSPAPGTSENNEQFF,TGTGCCAGCAGCCCGGCACCCGGGACTAGCGAAAACAATGAGCAGTTCTTC
.,TRBJ1-6,TRBD1,TRBV28,CASSLLGRGRGSPLHF,TGTGCCAGCAGTTTATTAGGCAGGGGGCGAGGGTCACCCCTCCACTTT
.,TRBJ2-3,.,TRBV27,CASSLFGGGTQYF,TGTGCCAGCAGTTTATTCGGGGGCGGTACGCAGTATTTT
.,TRBJ2-7,.,TRBV3-1/TRBV3-2,CASSPPDNYEQYF,TGTGCCAGCAGCCCCCCGGACAACTACGAGCAGTACTTC
.,TRBJ2-5,TRBD2,TRBV9,CASSASSGVGGETQYF,TGTGCCAGCAGCGCATCTAGCGGGGTGGGGGGAGAGACCCAGTACTTC
few,TRBJ2-7,.,TRBV10-3,CAISEEQHHPGEQYF,TGTGCCATCAGTGAGGAGCAACACCACCCAGGCGAGCAGTACTTC
.,TRBJ1-2,TRBD1,TRBV5-4,CASRAWDRGYGYTF,TGTGCCAGCAGGGCCTGGGACAGGGGCTATGGCTACACCTTC
.,TRBJ2-2,TRBD2,TRBV7-3,CASSSLAGGVGELFF,TGTGCCAGCAGCTCTCTAGCGGGAGGTGTCGGGGAGCTGTTTTTT
.,TRBJ2-3,TRBD1,TRBV28,CASNPGQDPPNIRYF,TGTGCCAGCAACCCCGGACAGGATCCCCCAAATATAAGGTATTTT
.,TRBJ2-7,.,TRBV6-2/TRBV6-3,CASSYQRGRSYEQYF,TGTGCCAGCAGTTACCAAAGGGGCAGGTCCTACGAGCAGTACTTC
.,TRBJ2-3,.,TRBV6-5,CASGLGDSTDTQYF,TGTGCCAGCGGCCTCGGGGACAGCACAGATACGCAGTATTTT
.,TRBJ2-1,.,TRBV7-2,CASSLVVGGSYNEQFF,TGTGCCAGCAGCTTAGTAGTGGGGGGTTCCTACAATGAGCAGTTCTTC